The sequence of this TCR beta chain was determined in a study of cytomegalovirus exposure and HLA in healthy donors. Broader study findings: Versus the approximately 720-donor mean, an Asian-associated ancestry cluster reportedly showed fewer N-insertions in a later analysis. Cytomegalovirus status was reportedly diagnosed by the classifier with high specificity and sensitivity. Another analysis was done later, and it associated approximately 18,000 TCR beta sequences with HLA alleles at 0.05 false discovery rate.

At collection, donors were nominally healthy, but unrecorded immune exposures were probable. Regarding this clone: Its antigen is currently unknown.

The CDR3 consists of 16 residues. The V and J ends lost 3 bases and 2 bases, in that order; junction bases with no gene match: 10. Germline V lookup: CDR1 SEHNR, CDR2 FQNEAQ (reference sequence). The PCR made use of 60 Vbeta and 13 Jbeta primers. Repertoires were generated with immunoSEQ multiplex PCR, while TCRdb's copy carries only in-frame clones and drops some. The sample has about 150,000 clones, about 64% seen once. This TCR came from an older woman in good health and CMV-seropositive. The chain joins TRBV7-9 to TRBJ2-7; 7 nucleotides match TRBD1. Sequenced: PBMCs. The DNA for the CDR3 is TGTGCCAGCAGCTTTGGGGCCAACAGGGGCGCCTACGAGCAGTACTTC. This translates into CASSFGANRGAYEQYF.